These T cell receptor beta chains were read from a single sample in a study of shared clonotypes between healthy human individuals. Some clones are missing from TCRdb's copy, which holds only in-frame ones; the method was immunoSEQ multiplex PCR. In the table there are a few million clones, under 97% of which are singletons. Sequencing was performed on naive CD4+ T cells sorted from blood. The receptors here all came from a man between 18 and 29 years old in good health. CDR3s include the opening cysteine and the closing phenylalanine or tryptophan. A D gene is named only where the DNA matches it firmly. Size is stated for part of the rows, as once, few or many counts, or as a class when the clone is expanded.

TRBV5-1	TRBD2	.	TRBJ2-3	TGCGCCAGCAGCTTGGGGGGTAGCGGGAACACAGATACGCAGTATTTT	CASSLGGSGNTDTQYF
TRBV5-8	.	once	TRBJ1-5	TGTGCCAGCAGCCTAAAGGGGGGCTGGCAGCCCCAGCATTTT	CASSLKGGWQPQHF
TRBV5-1	TRBD1	.	TRBJ1-2	TGCGCCAGCAGCTTGGGGGACAGGGACGGCTACACCTTC	CASSLGDRDGYTF
TRBV19	.	.	TRBJ1-5	TGTGCCAGTAGTATCAGTCGAGGGGGAGGTAATCAGCCCCAGCATTTT	CASSISRGGGNQPQHF
TRBV25-1	.	.	TRBJ1-2	TGTGCCAGCAGTGAAGGGGGGGCGACTGACTATGGCTACACCTTC	CASSEGGATDYGYTF
TRBV28	.	once	TRBJ1-5	TGTGCCAGCAGTTTCGGAGCAGGCCAAAGGGCCCAGCATTTT	CASSFGAGQRAQHF
TRBV7-9	.	.	TRBJ1-1	TGTGCCAGCAGCTTAGGTGAAGCTCGGAAGCCTGAAGCTTTCTTT	CASSLGEARKPEAFF
TRBV10-3	TRBD1	once	TRBJ2-7	TGTGCCATCAGTCCTACAGGGGGACGGTACGAGCAGTACTTC	CAISPTGGRYEQYF
TRBV7-2	.	once	TRBJ2-3	TGTGCCAGCAGCTTAGCGGTAGATACGCAGTATTTT	CASSLAVDTQYF
TRBV20-1	.	.	TRBJ1-4	TGCAGTGCTCGCCCGGGTGAAAAACTGTTTTTT	CSARPGEKLFF
TRBV11-3	.	.	TRBJ2-1	TGTGCCAGCAGCATAAACCAGGCGAATGAGCAGTTCTTC	CASSINQANEQFF
TRBV12-5	TRBD2	once	TRBJ2-7	TGTGCTAGTGGCTCGACCAGACTAGCGGGGATCTCCTACGAGCAGTACTTC	CASGSTRLAGISYEQYF
TRBV11-2	.	.	TRBJ2-7	TGTGCCAGCAGCTTAGGGGTCGTGGGACTGCGGGTGGATGAGCAGTACTTC	CASSLGVVGLRVDEQYF
TRBV27	TRBD1	.	TRBJ2-5	TGTGCCAGCAGTTTAAGGGGGCGGAACTTACAAGAGACCCAGTACTTC	CASSLRGRNLQETQYF
TRBV7-6	TRBD1	.	TRBJ1-1	TGTGCCAGCAGCTTAACAGGGGAAGCTGAAGCTTTCTTT	CASSLTGEAEAFF
TRBV25-1	.	.	TRBJ1-1	TGTGCCAGCAGTAAAAGGGGAAAGAACACTGAAGCTTTCTTT	CASSKRGKNTEAFF
TRBV18	.	.	TRBJ2-1	TGTGCCAGCTCACCCGAGATCGGGAGAAACAATGAGCAGTTCTTC	CASSPEIGRNNEQFF
TRBV7-2	TRBD1	.	TRBJ1-4	TGTGCCAGCAGCGCACAGGGGAGGATTGAAAAACTGTTTTTT	CASSAQGRIEKLFF
TRBV5-1	.	.	TRBJ2-5	TGCGCCACCTCACTACCAACCCTCAGTGAGACCCAGTACTTC	CATSLPTLSETQYF
TRBV6-5	TRBD1	.	TRBJ2-7	TGTGCCAGCAGTTACGCCGGGACAGGAAGCTCCTACGAGCAGTACTTC	CASSYAGTGSSYEQYF
TRBV27	.	.	TRBJ1-5	TGTGCCAGCAGTTTAAAGGGGCAGTTCAGCAATCAGCCCCAGCATTTT	CASSLKGQFSNQPQHF
TRBV29-1	TRBD1	.	TRBJ1-2	TGCAGCGGTCTGACGGGACAGGGCGCGGGCTACACCTTC	CSGLTGQGAGYTF
TRBV9	TRBD2	.	TRBJ2-3	TGTGCCAGCAGTGTCTGGGCTAGCGGCTTCACAGATACGCAGTATTTT	CASSVWASGFTDTQYF
TRBV5-1	.	.	TRBJ1-5	TGCGCCAGCAGCCGGGCCCAGGGTATGGGCCCAGATTTCGCGTCTAGCAATCAGCCCCAGCATTTT	CASSRAQGMGPDFASSNQPQHF
TRBV2	.	.	TRBJ2-5	TGTGCCAGCAAGCTGGACGAGCAAGAGACCCAGTACTTC	CASKLDEQETQYF
TRBV2	.	.	TRBJ1-1	TGTGCCAGCAGTGAATTTCGGGGTCGGGGAACCACTGAAGCTTTCTTT	CASSEFRGRGTTEAFF
TRBV14	.	.	TRBJ1-2	TGTGCCAGCAGCCAAGAATCAGAAGCCTATGGCTACACCTTC	CASSQESEAYGYTF
TRBV7-9	.	.	TRBJ2-5	TGTGCCAGCAGCTTAGGGGGGGTAGACCAAGAGACCCAGTACTTC	CASSLGGVDQETQYF
TRBV27	.	.	TRBJ1-2	TGTGCCAGCAGTTTGGGAAGTAACTATGGCTACACCTTC	CASSLGSNYGYTF
TRBV12-5	TRBD2	.	TRBJ2-2	TGTGCTAGTGGTTTAGCCCCGAAGGGAGCGGGAGGGCCGGAGAACACCGGGGAGCTGTTTTTT	CASGLAPKGAGGPENTGELFF
TRBV7-7	.	.	TRBJ2-1	TGTGCTAGCAGCTTAGGACGGTTCTCCTACAATGAGCAGTTCTTC	CASSLGRFSYNEQFF
TRBV6-5	TRBD1	.	TRBJ2-7	TGTGCCAGCAGTAGGGGGCCGACCTACGAGCAGTACTTC	CASSRGPTYEQYF
TRBV27	.	.	TRBJ2-7	TGTGCCAGCAGTTTCAGGGTATCCGGTTACGAGCAGTACTTC	CASSFRVSGYEQYF
TRBV19	.	.	TRBJ1-2	TGTGCCAGTACCCCGCTGGCTAACTATGGCTACACCTTC	CASTPLANYGYTF
TRBV14	.	.	TRBJ2-1	TGTGCCAGCAGCCACGGGTCGTTCGAGCAGTTCTTC	CASSHGSFEQFF
TRBV30	.	.	TRBJ1-2	TGTGCCTGGGCCCCCATTGCAGGGGCGTTCGGCTACACCTTC	CAWAPIAGAFGYTF
TRBV18	.	.	TRBJ1-2	TGTGCCAGCTCACCAGGCCAGGGTAACTATGGCTACACCTTC	CASSPGQGNYGYTF
TRBV5-1	.	.	TRBJ2-2	TGCGCCAGCAGCTTGGGCCCGACAGGGAACACCGGGGAGCTGTTTTTT	CASSLGPTGNTGELFF
TRBV28	.	once	TRBJ1-1	TGTGCCAGCAGTTTAGACCGATTCAAGCGATCCTTT	CASSLDRFKRSF
TRBV19	.	few	TRBJ1-3	TGTGCCAGTAGTTCCACGTACGGAAACACCATATATTTT	CASSSTYGNTIYF
TRBV6-1	TRBD2	.	TRBJ2-3	TGTGCCAGCAGTGAACAACCGGGACTACCCACAGATACGCAGTATTTT	CASSEQPGLPTDTQYF
TRBV5-1	.	.	TRBJ2-1	TGCGCCAGCAGCTTGGAGGGGTCCAATTTTAATGAGCAGTTCTTC	CASSLEGSNFNEQFF
TRBV7-2	TRBD1	.	TRBJ1-3	TGTGCCAGCAGCCAACAGGGGGCGGGAAACACCATATATTTT	CASSQQGAGNTIYF
TRBV6-6	.	.	TRBJ2-4	TGTGCCAGCAGTTACACCCCCGAACCAGCCAAAAACATTCAGTACTTC	CASSYTPEPAKNIQYF
TRBV21-1	.	.	TRBJ2-7	TGTGCCAGCAGCAAAGAGGAACCCCGGGGGTCCACCGGGGGATACTACGAGCAGTACTTC	CASSKEEPRGSTGGYYEQYF
TRBV5-1	.	.	TRBJ2-7	TGCGCCAGCAGCGGGGAGAACTACGAGCAGTACTTC	CASSGENYEQYF
TRBV5-6	TRBD2	.	TRBJ2-3	TGTGCCAGCAGCTTGTTTCTAGCGGGACCGCCGGCAGATACGCAGTATTTT	CASSLFLAGPPADTQYF
TRBV7-9	.	.	TRBJ1-4	TGTGCCAGCAGCTTAGGTGGGGACTACAATGAAAAACTGTTTTTT	CASSLGGDYNEKLFF
TRBV18	.	once	TRBJ1-6	TGTGCCAGCTCACCCCTCCCCTCCAGAGGGGATAATTCACCCCTCCACTTT	CASSPLPSRGDNSPLHF
TRBV5-8	.	.	TRBJ2-7	TGTGCCAGCAGCGCGCCGGGACCCAGCTTCGAGCAGTACTTC	CASSAPGPSFEQYF
TRBV6-1	.	.	TRBJ2-2	TGTGCCAGCAGTGTCTTAAAAAAGGTCCCTCCCTCGAACACCGGGGAGCTGTTTTTT	CASSVLKKVPPSNTGELFF
TRBV21-1	.	.	TRBJ2-2	TGTGCCAGCAGCCCACCACCCCGACTAGCGGGAGGGGGCACCGGGGAGCTGTTTTTT	CASSPPPRLAGGGTGELFF
TRBV4-1	.	.	TRBJ1-5	TGCGCCAGCAGCCAAGACCGGGATTATCAGCCCCAGCATTTT	CASSQDRDYQPQHF